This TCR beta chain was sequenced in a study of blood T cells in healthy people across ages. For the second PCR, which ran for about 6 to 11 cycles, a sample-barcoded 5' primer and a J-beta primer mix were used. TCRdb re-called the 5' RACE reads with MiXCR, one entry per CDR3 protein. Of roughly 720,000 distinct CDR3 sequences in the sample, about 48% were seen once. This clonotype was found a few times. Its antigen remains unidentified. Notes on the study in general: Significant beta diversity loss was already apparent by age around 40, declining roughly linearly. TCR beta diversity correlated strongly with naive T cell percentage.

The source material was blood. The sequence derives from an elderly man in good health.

The CDR3 DNA is TGTGCCAGCAGCCAAGGCCAGGGGGCCGTATACGAGCAGTACTTC. Translating it yields CASSQGQGAVYEQYF. The chain links TRBV4-2 to TRBJ2-7, with 8 bases matching TRBD1. V trimming: 1 base; J trimming: 4 bases; junction bases outside the gene matches: 6. The germline CDR1 and CDR2 sequences are LGHNA and YNFKEQ. The CDR3 contains 15 residues.